Presented here are 25 T cell receptor beta chains from one specimen sequenced in a study of blood T cell repertoires in COVID-19. The data were produced by immunoSEQ multiplex PCR, yet TCRdb's version contains in-frame clones alone and is incomplete. Found here are some 330,000 clones, just under 90% of them singletons; the top ten hold 1.5% to 2%. The sample comprised peripheral blood. The source is a woman in her thirties with COVID-19, enrolled during active disease.

The V gene is TRBV19, the J gene TRBJ2-3; TRBD2 agrees at 9 bases. This CDR3 spans 16 amino acids. The V gene's germline CDR1 is LNHDA and CDR2 SQIVND (reference sequence). Trimming removed 7 bases from V and 5 bases from J; junction bases left unmatched: 13. The CDR3 bases are TGTGCCAGTACGAGTGGCGGGGGGGGCTTTAAAGATACGCAGTATTTT. Translation gives CASTSGGGGFKDTQYF.

V usage is TRBV18 and J usage is TRBJ2-2; D gene unclear. V was pared by 2 bases and J by 0 bases, with 13 bases between. The CDR3 is 17 residues long. Germline CDR1 KGHSH, CDR2 LQKENI. The CDR3 loop reads CASSPIQQISNTGELFF. CDR3 DNA sequence: TGTGCCAGCTCACCAATCCAACAGATTTCGAACACCGGGGAGCTGTTTTTT.

The V call is TRBV29-1, the J call TRBJ1-6; the match to TRBD1 covers 10 bases. The CDR3 has 13 residues. With V trimmed by 6 bases and J by 7 bases, 3 bases remained unmatched. In germline, CDR1 is SQVTM, CDR2 ANQGSEA. The CDR3 here is CSVRGQGNSPLHF. Written as DNA, the CDR3 is TGCAGCGTGAGGGGACAGGGGAATTCACCCCTCCACTTT.

This chain uses TRBV15 with TRBJ2-1; 8 bases agree with TRBD2. Losses at the gene ends were 0 bases for V and 12 bases for J; bases not matched to a gene: 4. This CDR3 contains 13 residues. The germline gives CDR1 LNHNV, CDR2 YYDKDF (reference sequence). The CDR3 loop is CATSRDSSGGQFF. CDR3 coding DNA: TGTGCCACCAGCAGAGATAGCAGCGGGGGGCAGTTCTTC.

The J gene is TRBJ2-2, the V gene TRBV18, with 9 bases that match TRBD1. CDR1 is KGHSH, CDR2 LQKENI, per germline. The CDR3 runs to 15 residues. The junction had 6 bases not matched to a gene; V was cut back by 4 bases and J by 6 bases. The CDR3, as DNA: TGTGCCAGCTCACTCCGGACAGGGGAGGCCGGGGAGCTGTTTTTT. This gives the protein CASSLRTGEAGELFF.

The J gene is TRBJ2-5, the V gene TRBV29-1, with 10 bases that match TRBD2. CDR3 length: 17 residues. V lost 2 bases and J lost 1; bases outside the gene matches: 10. Germline CDR1 reads SQVTM; CDR2 reads ANQGSEA. The CDR3 DNA reads TGCAGCGTTGAACTACTAAGCGGGGGGGCTTTCCAAGAGACCCAGTACTTC. It translates to CSVELLSGGAFQETQYF.

The chain carries TRBV4-1 and TRBJ1-1; 7 bases fit TRBD1. Germline V gene lookup returns CDR1 MGHRA and CDR2 YSYEKL. V lost 0 bases, J lost 3 bases, and 4 bases stayed unmatched. This CDR3 has 15 residues. Written as DNA, the CDR3 is TGCGCCAGCAGCCAAGATCGGACAGGTTACACTGAAGCTTTCTTT. Translating it yields CASSQDRTGYTEAFF.

J is TRBJ1-5 and V is TRBV10-3, with 9 bases lining up with TRBD1. The CDR3 is 19 residues long. The germline V gene encodes CDR1 ENHRY and CDR2 SYGVKD. The V and J ends lost 6 bases and 1 base, in that order; junction bases with no gene match: 16. The CDR3 is CAIRIPMDRGGRSNQPQHF. The CDR3 nucleotides read TGTGCCATCAGGATTCCAATGGACAGGGGTGGCCGAAGCAATCAGCCCCAGCATTTT.

This clone appeared a few times. This chain uses TRBV28 with TRBJ1-1, with unresolved D. This CDR3 spans 12 amino acids. The germline gives CDR1 MDHEN, CDR2 SYDVKM. Trimming removed 6 bases at V and 3 bases at J, with 8 bases between. The CDR3 spells CASSLKYTEAFF. CDR3 in DNA: TGTGCCAGCAGCCTAAAATACACTGAAGCTTTCTTT. Full variable domain (rest looked up from reference TRBV28 and TRBJ1-1): DVKVTQSSRYLVKRTGEKVFLECVQDMDHENMFWYRQDPGLGLRLIYFSYDVKMKEKGDIPEGYSVSREKKERFSLILESASTNQTSMYLCASSLKYTEAFFGQGTRLTVV.

The CDR3 DNA reads as TGTGCCACCTCCCATCAAACAGGGGTCGGAGGTGAAGCTTTCTTT. This encodes CATSHQTGVGGEAFF. This chain uses TRBV2 with TRBJ1-1; 7 positions agree with TRBD1. This CDR3 has 15 residues. With V trimmed by 10 bases and J by 7 bases, 18 bases remained unmatched. CDR1 and CDR2 (germline): SNHLY, FYNNEI.

This chain links TRBV5-8 with TRBJ1-5; D gene uncertain. The germline gives CDR1 SGHTS, CDR2 YDEGEE. The CDR3 is made up of 13 amino acids. V lost 0 bases and J lost 5, with 6 bases in between. The CDR3 loop reads CASSLGADQPQHF. The CDR3 DNA follows: TGTGCCAGCAGCTTGGGTGCGGATCAGCCCCAGCATTTT.

V usage is TRBV2 and J usage is TRBJ2-2, with 10 bases that match TRBD1. CDR1 SNHLY and CDR2 FYNNEI come from the germline V gene. V dropped 6 bases and J dropped 4; count of bases not matched to a gene: 8. This CDR3 spans 16 amino acids. The CDR3 spells CASSEWTGGSTGELFF. The CDR3 DNA reads as TGTGCCAGCAGCGAGTGGACAGGGGGGAGCACCGGGGAGCTGTTTTTT.

The chain carries TRBV5-5 and TRBJ1-1; 7 positions match TRBD1. CDR1 and CDR2 from the germline V gene are SGHKS and YYEKEE (reference sequence). Germline trimming cut 1 base from V and 1 base from J; bases unmatched to any gene: 4. The CDR3 spans 15 residues. The CDR3 spells CASSLNRDRNTEAFF. As DNA, the CDR3 is TGTGCCAGCAGCTTGAATAGGGACAGGAACACTGAAGCTTTCTTT.

The genes are TRBV5-4 and TRBJ2-7; 9 nucleotides match TRBD1. CDR3 length: 13 residues. Unmatched junction bases numbered 6, after V lost 6 bases and J lost 5 bases. Germline loops: CDR1 SGHNT, CDR2 YYREEE (reference sequence). The CDR3 DNA sequence: TGTGCCAGCACCAACCGGGACAGGGACGAGCAGTACTTC. It codes for CASTNRDRDEQYF.

The genes are TRBV6-2 or TRBV6-3 and TRBJ1-1, with 7 bases aligning to TRBD1. Germline V gene data show CDR1 as MNHEY and CDR2 as SVGEGT. CDR3 length equals 14 residues. V shed 0 bases and J 8 bases; nucleotides not matched to a gene: 6. CDR3 amino acids: CASSYSGRGLEAFF. In nucleotides, the CDR3 is TGTGCCAGCAGTTACTCGGGCAGGGGGTTAGAAGCTTTCTTT.

The chain recombines TRBV15 with TRBJ2-1; D possibly corresponds to TRBD2 (6 bases). CDR3 length: 15 residues. Germline V gives CDR1 LNHNV, CDR2 YYDKDF (reference sequence). Trimming removed 0 bases from V and 5 bases from J, with 11 bases in between. Written as DNA, the CDR3 is TGTGCCACCAGCAGAGATTTGTCGGGGGACAATGAGCAGTTCTTC. Translated: CATSRDLSGDNEQFF.

This chain connects TRBV29-1 to TRBJ1-1; 8 bases align to TRBD1. CDR3 length equals 12 residues. V dropped 2 bases and J dropped 6; count of bases not matched to a gene: 2. Germline CDR1 and CDR2: SQVTM and ANQGSEA. CDR3 bases: TGCAGCGTTGAACGGACAGGGTCTGAAGCTTTCTTT. Translation: CSVERTGSEAFF.

The chain carries TRBV11-2 and TRBJ2-2, with 9 bases identical to TRBD1. Losses at the gene ends were 3 bases for V and 5 bases for J; bases not matched to a gene: 13. This CDR3 contains 18 residues. CDR1 is SGHAT and CDR2 is FQNNGV in the germline V gene. The CDR3 coding sequence is TGTGCCAGCAGCTTCCGGGACAGGGTTATGGTACGGACCGGGGAGCTGTTTTTT. This encodes CASSFRDRVMVRTGELFF.

This chain uses TRBV28 with TRBJ1-1, with 8 bases aligning to TRBD1. The CDR3 spans 14 residues. Trimming took 5 bases from V and 7 from J; bases not matched to a gene: 9. Germline V lookup: CDR1 MDHEN, CDR2 SYDVKM. The CDR3 loop reads CASSRRQGAFEAFF. CDR3 in DNA: TGTGCCAGCAGTCGTAGGCAGGGGGCGTTTGAAGCTTTCTTT.

The chain is built from TRBV27 and TRBJ1-4; D unclear. CDR1 and CDR2 (germline): MNHEY, SMNVEV (reference sequence). This CDR3 has 17 residues. Trimming removed 0 bases from V and 8 bases from J, with 19 bases in between. The CDR3, as DNA: TGTGCCAGCAGTTTATCGGGCCCGTGGTCCGATAAGGAAAAACTGTTTTTT. Translating it yields CASSLSGPWSDKEKLFF.

The chain recombines TRBV5-1 with TRBJ1-5; the D gene is possibly TRBD1 (6 bases). CDR1 is SGHRS, CDR2 YFSETQ, per germline. The CDR3 sequence is 14 residues long. Trimming took off 0 bases at V and 6 bases at J, with 10 bases between the two ends. CDR3 nucleotide sequence: TGCGCCAGCAGCTTGGATGGGGGCGGTCAGCCCCAGCATTTT. Translated, it gives CASSLDGGGQPQHF.

This clone is a singleton in its sample. The genes are TRBV4-1 and TRBJ1-5; maybe TRBD1 (6 bases). With 0 bases removed from V and 0 bases from J, the gap between germline ends came to 9 bases. The CDR3 length is 16 residues. Germline V gene lookup returns CDR1 MGHRA and CDR2 YSYEKL. CDR3 region: CASSQEDRLSNQPQHF. The CDR3 nucleotides are TGCGCCAGCAGCCAAGAGGACAGACTTAGCAATCAGCCCCAGCATTTT.

The chain has TRBV3-1 (or the pseudogene TRBV3-2) and TRBJ2-2, with 7 bases aligning to TRBD2. Germline CDR1 LGHDT, CDR2 YNNKEL (reference sequence). This CDR3 comprises 17 residues. V was pared by 1 base and J by 4 bases, with 9 bases of the junction left unmatched. For the CDR3, the DNA is TGTGCCAGCAGCCAAGGCCGACTGGCGGGGGTCACCGGGGAGCTGTTTTTT. Its translation: CASSQGRLAGVTGELFF.

The V call is TRBV5-4, the J call TRBJ1-1; the D is unclear. Germline CDR1 is SGHNT and CDR2 is YYREEE (reference sequence). This CDR3 has 14 amino acids. The V end was cut by 4 bases, the J end by 3 bases, with 13 bases between. The CDR3 is CASSAGALDTEAFF. The CDR3 DNA reads TGTGCCAGCAGCGCCGGAGCTTTGGACACTGAAGCTTTCTTT.

The chain couples TRBV28 to TRBJ2-7; 11 nucleotides match TRBD1. CDR3 length: 15 residues. Germline V gene lookup returns CDR1 MDHEN and CDR2 SYDVKM. V lost 5 bases and J lost 1; bases outside the gene matches: 4. The CDR3 spells CASSNRDRGSYEQYV. The DNA of the CDR3 is TGTGCCAGCAGTAACCGGGACAGGGGGTCCTACGAGCAGTACGTC.